This record looks at one TCR beta chain sequence and its context. This sample was included in a study of blood T cell repertoires in COVID-19. For the study at large: PBMCs, B-cell-depleted T cells, or T cells were the source of the cDNA or gDNA that made up the material.

In assigning cohorts, the study relied on participant-reported clinical history. CDR1 KGHDR and CDR2 SFDVKD come from the germline V gene. This CDR3 comprises 15 residues. Unmatched junction bases numbered 11, after V lost 9 bases and J lost 5 bases. Sequencing was performed with immunoSEQ multiplex PCR; in TCRdb, only in-frame clones are kept and a portion is missing. This sample has 300,000 to 400,000 clones, with 88% found just once. The receptor was derived from a woman under 40 with acute COVID-19. This rearrangement joins TRBV24-1 to TRBJ2-5, with 10 bases that match TRBD1. The source material was PBMCs or T cells enriched from blood (not recorded which). The CDR3 nucleotides are TGTGCCACCGGCAACCGGGACAGGGGATGGGAGACCCAGTACTTC. Residues: CATGNRDRGWETQYF.